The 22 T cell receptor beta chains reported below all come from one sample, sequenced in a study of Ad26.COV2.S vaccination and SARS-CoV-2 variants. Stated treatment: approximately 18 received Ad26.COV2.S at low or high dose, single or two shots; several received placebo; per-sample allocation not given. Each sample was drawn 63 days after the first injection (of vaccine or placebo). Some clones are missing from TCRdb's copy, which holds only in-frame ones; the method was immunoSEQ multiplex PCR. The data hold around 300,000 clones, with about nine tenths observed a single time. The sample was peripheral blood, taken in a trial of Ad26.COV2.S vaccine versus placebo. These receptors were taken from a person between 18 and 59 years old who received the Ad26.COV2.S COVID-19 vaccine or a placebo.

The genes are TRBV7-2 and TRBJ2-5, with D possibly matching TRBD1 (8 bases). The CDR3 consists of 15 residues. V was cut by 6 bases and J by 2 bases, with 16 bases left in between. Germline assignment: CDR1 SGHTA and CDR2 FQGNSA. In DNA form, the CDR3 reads TGTGCCAGCAGATTTAACAGGGGGGGACAAGAGACCCAGTACTTC. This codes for CASRFNRGGQETQYF.

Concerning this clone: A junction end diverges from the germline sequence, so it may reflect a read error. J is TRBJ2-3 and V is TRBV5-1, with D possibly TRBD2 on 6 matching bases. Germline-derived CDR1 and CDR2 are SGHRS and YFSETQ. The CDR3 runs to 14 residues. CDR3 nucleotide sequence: TGCGCCAGCAGCTTGGGCACTAGCAGAGATACGCAGTATTTT. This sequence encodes CASSLGTSRDTQYF.

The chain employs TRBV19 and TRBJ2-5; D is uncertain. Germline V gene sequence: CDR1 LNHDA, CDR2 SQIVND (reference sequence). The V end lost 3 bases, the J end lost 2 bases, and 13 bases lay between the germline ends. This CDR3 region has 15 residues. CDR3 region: CASSMAANGQETQYF. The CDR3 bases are TGTGCCAGTAGTATGGCCGCTAACGGGCAAGAGACCCAGTACTTC.

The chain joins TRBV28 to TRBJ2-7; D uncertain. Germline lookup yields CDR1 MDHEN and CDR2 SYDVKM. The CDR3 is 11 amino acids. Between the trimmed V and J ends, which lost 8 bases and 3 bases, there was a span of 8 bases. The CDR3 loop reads CASRKIYEQYF. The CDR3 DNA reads TGTGCCAGCCGGAAGATCTACGAGCAGTACTTC.

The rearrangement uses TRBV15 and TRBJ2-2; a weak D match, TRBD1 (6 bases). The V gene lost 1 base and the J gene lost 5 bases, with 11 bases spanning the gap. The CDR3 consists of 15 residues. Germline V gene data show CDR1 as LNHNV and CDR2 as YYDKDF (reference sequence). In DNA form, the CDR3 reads TGTGCCACCAGCAGAGGGACAGTTAGAACCGGGGAGCTGTTTTTT. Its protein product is CATSRGTVRTGELFF.

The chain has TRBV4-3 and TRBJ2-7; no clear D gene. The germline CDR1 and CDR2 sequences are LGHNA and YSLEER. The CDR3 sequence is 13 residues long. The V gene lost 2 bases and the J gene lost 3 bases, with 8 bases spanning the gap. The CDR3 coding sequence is TGCGCCAGCAGCCAACAGGCCTACTACGAGCAGTACTTC. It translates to CASSQQAYYEQYF.

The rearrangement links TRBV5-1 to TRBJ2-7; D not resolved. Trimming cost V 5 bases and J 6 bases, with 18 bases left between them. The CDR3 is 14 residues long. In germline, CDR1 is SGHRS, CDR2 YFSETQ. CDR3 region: CASRKFDARTEQYF. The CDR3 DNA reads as TGCGCCAGCAGGAAATTCGACGCTAGAACCGAGCAGTACTTC.

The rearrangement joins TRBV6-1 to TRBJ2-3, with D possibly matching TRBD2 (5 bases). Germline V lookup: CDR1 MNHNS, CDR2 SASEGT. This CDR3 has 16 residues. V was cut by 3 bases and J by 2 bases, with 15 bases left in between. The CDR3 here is CASSDFSERDTDTQYF. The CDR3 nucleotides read TGTGCCAGCAGTGATTTCTCGGAGAGGGACACAGATACGCAGTATTTT.

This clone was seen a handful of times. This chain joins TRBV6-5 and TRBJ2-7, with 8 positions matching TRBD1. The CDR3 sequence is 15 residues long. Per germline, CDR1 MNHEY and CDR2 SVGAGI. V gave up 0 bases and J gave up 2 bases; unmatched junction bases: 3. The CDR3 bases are TGTGCCAGCAGTTACTCGGGACAGGAGACCTACGAGCAGTACTTC. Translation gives CASSYSGQETYEQYF.

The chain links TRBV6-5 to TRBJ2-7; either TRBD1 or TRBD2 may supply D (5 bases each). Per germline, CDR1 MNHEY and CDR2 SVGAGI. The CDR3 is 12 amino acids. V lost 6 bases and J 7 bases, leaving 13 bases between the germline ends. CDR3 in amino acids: CASSRGEGEQYF. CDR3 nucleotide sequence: TGTGCCAGCAGCCGGGGAGAGGGGGAGCAGTACTTC.

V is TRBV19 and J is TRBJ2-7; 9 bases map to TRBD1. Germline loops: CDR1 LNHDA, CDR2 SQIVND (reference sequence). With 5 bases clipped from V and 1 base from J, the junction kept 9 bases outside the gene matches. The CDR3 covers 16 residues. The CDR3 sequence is CASSFQTGTGSYEQYF. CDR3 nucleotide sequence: TGTGCCAGTAGTTTCCAAACCGGGACAGGGTCCTACGAGCAGTACTTC.

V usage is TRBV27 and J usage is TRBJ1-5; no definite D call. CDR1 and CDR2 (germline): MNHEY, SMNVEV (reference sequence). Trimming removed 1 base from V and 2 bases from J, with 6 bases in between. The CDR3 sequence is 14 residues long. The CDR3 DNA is TGTGCCAGCAGTTTATATAACGGCAATCAGCCCCAGCATTTT. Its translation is CASSLYNGNQPQHF.

CDR3 sequence reads: CASRRPGQGTYEQYF. In nucleotides, the CDR3 is TGTGCCAGCAGACGACCGGGACAGGGGACCTACGAGCAGTACTTC. V usage is TRBV6-5 and J usage is TRBJ2-7; 10 positions match TRBD1. This CDR3 spans 15 amino acids. The germline V gene encodes CDR1 MNHEY and CDR2 SVGAGI. J lost 2 bases, V lost 6 bases, and 7 bases had no gene match.

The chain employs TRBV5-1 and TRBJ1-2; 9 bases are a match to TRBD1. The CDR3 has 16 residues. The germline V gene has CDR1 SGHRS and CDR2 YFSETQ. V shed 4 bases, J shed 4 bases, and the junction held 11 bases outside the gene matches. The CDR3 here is CASSKEQGASSYGYTF. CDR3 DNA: TGCGCCAGCAGCAAGGAACAGGGGGCTTCGAGCTATGGCTACACCTTC.

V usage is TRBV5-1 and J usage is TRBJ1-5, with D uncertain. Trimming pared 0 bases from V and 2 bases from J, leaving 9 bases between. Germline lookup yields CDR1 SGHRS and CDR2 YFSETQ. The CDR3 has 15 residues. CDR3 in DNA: TGCGCCAGCAGCTTGGGAAGGGATGGCAATCAGCCCCAGCATTTT. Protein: CASSLGRDGNQPQHF.

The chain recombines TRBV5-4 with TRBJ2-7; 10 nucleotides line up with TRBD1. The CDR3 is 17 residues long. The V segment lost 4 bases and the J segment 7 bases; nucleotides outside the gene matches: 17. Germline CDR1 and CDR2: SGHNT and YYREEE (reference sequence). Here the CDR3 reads CASSQASGTGDLGEQYF. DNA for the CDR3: TGTGCCAGCAGCCAGGCCTCCGGGACAGGGGACCTTGGGGAGCAGTACTTC.

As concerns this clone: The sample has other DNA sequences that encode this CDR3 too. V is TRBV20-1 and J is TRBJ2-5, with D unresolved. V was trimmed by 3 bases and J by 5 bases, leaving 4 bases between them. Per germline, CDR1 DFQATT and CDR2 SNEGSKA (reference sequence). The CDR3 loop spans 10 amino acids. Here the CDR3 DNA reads TGCAGTGCTAGGGGGGAGACCCAGTACTTC. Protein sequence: CSARGETQYF.

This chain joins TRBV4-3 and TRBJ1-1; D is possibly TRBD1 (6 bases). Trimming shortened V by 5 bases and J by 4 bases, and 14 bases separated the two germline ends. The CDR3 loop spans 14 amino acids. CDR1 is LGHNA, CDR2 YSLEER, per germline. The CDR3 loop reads CASSFQQGGTEAFF. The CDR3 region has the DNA TGCGCCAGCAGCTTTCAACAGGGCGGCACTGAAGCTTTCTTT.

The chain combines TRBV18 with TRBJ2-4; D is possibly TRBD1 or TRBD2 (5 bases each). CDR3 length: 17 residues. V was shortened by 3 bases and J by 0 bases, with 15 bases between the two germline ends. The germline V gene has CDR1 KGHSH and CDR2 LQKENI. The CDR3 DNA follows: TGTGCCAGCTCACCGCCGGGGCGGTCGATAGCCAAAAACATTCAGTACTTC. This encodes CASSPPGRSIAKNIQYF.

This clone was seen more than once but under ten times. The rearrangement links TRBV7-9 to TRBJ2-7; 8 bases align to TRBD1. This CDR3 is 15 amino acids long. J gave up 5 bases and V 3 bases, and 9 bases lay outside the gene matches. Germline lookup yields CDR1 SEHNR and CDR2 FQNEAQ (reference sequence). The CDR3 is CASSFYGQGFDEQYF. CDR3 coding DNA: TGTGCCAGCAGCTTTTATGGACAGGGTTTCGACGAGCAGTACTTC.

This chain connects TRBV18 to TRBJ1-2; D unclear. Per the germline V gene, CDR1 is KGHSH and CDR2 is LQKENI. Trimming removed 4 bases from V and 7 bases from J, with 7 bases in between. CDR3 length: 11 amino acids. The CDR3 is CASSRLPGYTF. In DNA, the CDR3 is TGTGCCAGCTCACGACTCCCTGGCTACACCTTC.

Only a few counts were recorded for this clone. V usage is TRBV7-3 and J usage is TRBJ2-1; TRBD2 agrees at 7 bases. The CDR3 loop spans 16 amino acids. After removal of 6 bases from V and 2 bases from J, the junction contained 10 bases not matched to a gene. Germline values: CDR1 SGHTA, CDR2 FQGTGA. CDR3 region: CASSLGLVNPYNEQFF. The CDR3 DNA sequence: TGTGCCAGCAGTCTTGGACTAGTTAACCCCTACAATGAGCAGTTCTTC.